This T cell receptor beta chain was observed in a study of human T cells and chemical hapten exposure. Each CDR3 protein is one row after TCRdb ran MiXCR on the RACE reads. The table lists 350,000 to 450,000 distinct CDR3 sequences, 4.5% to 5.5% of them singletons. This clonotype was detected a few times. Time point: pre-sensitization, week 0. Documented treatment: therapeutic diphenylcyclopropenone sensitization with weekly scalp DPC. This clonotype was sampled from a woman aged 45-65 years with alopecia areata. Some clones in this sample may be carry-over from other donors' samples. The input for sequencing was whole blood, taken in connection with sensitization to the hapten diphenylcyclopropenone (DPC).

In DNA, the CDR3 is TGTGCCAGCGCCCTGGCCCCTTCCGTCCAAGAGACCCAGTACTTC. It codes for CASALAPSVQETQYF. V gene TRBV11-2 combines with J gene TRBJ2-5; D unresolved. Trimming stripped 8 bases from V and 1 base from J, with 17 bases between. This CDR3 region has 15 residues. Germline-derived CDR1 and CDR2 are SGHAT and FQNNGV.